This TCR beta chain emerged from a study of post-analysis software for immune sequencing data. General observations from the study: When compared against controls, multiple sclerosis patients showed significantly lower normalized Chao1 diversity. Higher frequency in patients than in controls was seen for several TRBV segments, with TRBV5-6, TRBV5-1 and TRBV20-1 among them.

Unique molecular identifiers featured in each of the TCR beta cDNA libraries. One entry per CDR3 protein, called by TCRdb with MiXCR from the PCR reads. The table includes roughly 430,000 distinct CDR3 sequences, approximately 42% detected once. Details on this clonotype: What it recognizes is unknown.

The germline V gene has CDR1 MDHEN and CDR2 SYDVKM. The CDR3 totals 13 residues. V lost 6 bases to trimming and J lost 2 bases; unmatched junction nucleotides: 2. This rearrangement joins TRBV28 to TRBJ2-7; 9 nucleotides agree with TRBD2. This sequence was found in a girl between 2 and 10 years old with multiple sclerosis. The material sequenced was blood. The CDR3 sequence is CASSGGGAYEQYF. The CDR3 DNA follows: TGTGCCAGCAGCGGCGGGGGGGCCTACGAGCAGTACTTC.